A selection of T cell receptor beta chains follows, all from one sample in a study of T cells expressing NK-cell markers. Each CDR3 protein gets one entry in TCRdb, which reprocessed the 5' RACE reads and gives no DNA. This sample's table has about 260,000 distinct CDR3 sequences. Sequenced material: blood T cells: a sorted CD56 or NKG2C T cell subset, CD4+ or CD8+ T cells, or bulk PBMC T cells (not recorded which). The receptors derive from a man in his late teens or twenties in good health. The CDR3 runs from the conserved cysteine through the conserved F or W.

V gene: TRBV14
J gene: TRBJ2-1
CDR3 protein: CASSQDRAPRRREEQFF

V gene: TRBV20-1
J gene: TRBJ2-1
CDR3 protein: CSARTFSEQFF

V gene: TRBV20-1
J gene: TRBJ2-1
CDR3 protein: CSGETSGSYNEQFF

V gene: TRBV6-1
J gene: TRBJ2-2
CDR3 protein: CASTKGQNTGELFF

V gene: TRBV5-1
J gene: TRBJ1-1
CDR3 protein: CASSLGGRLNTEAFF

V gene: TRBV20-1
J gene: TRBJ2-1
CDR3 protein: CAGDLVNNEQFF

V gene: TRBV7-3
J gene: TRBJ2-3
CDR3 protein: CASSPDGLVRDTQYF

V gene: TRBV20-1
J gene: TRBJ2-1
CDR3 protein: CSARVGPNNEQFF

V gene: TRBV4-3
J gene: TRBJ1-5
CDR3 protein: CASSQEADQPQHF

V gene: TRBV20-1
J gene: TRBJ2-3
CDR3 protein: CSASNRGDTQYF

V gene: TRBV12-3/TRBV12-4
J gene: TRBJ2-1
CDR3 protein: CASSLALRGANEQFF

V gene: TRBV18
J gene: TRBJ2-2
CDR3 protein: CASSRKDSSSGELFF

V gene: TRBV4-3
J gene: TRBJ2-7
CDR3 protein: CASSQASGVYEQYF

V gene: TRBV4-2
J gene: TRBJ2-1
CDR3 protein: CASSQAGQGYNEQFF

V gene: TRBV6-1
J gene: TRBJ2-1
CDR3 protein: CATTGLALTNEQFF

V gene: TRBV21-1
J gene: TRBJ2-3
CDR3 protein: CASSKIPPGQQADTQYF

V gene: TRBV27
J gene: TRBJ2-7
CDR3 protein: CASSSGTLSYEQYF

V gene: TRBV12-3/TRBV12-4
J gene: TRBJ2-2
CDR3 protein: CASTFLGDLGGELFF

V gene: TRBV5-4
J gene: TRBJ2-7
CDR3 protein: CASSEGVGPYEQYF

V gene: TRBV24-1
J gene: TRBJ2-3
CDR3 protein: CATSDPGMPDTDTQYF

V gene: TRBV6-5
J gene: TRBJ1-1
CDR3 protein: CASSYAPGQEGMNTEAFF

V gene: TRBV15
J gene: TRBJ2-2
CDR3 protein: CATSQTKGRTGELFF

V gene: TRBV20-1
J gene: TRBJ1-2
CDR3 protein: CSASSESDLGYTF

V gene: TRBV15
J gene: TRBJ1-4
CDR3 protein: CATSRDRGGGANEKLFF

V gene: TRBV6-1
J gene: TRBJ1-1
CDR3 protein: CATQGTVNTEAFF

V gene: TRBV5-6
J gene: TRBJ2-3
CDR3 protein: CASRRWWKRRSTDTQYF

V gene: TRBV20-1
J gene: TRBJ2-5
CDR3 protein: CSVLIQETQYF

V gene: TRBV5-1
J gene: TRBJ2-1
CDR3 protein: CASSLSKTSGRASNEQFF

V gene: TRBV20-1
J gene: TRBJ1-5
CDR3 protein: CSARFPRGASNQPQHF

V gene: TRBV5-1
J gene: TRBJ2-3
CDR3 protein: CASSSGLAGGIQSTDTQYF

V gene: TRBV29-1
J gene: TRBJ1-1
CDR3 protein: CSVEGSRLGSEAFF

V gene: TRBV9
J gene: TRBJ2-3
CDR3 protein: CASSPNDWLSTDTQYF

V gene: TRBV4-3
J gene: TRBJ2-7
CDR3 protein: CASSQAAGAYEQYF

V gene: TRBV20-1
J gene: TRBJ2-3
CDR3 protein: CSAPVAGEPQAQYF

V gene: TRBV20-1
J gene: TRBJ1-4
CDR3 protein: CSASQGTNEKLFF

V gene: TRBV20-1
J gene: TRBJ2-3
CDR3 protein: CSPRPQVTDTQYF

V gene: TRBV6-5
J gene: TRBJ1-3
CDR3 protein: CASSYSAGGAGNTIYF

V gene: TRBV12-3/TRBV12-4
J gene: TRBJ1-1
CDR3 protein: CASSADGHEAFF

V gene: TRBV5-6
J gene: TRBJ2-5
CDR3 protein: CASSKDRGFETQYF

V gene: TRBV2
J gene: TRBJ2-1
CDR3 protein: CASSVGGVGYNEQFF

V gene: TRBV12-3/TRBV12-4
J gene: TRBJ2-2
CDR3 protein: CAGEERRGELFF